A selection of T cell receptor beta chains follows, all from one sample in a study of spatial heterogeneity in lung cancer. One entry per CDR3 protein results from TCRdb running MiXCR on the 5' RACE reads. The table lists some 96,000 distinct CDR3 sequences, approximately 4% of them singletons. The source was lung tumor tissue, collected at surgery. The receptor source for this set is a male donor with early-stage non-small cell lung cancer. Both conserved end residues are part of each CDR3. A D gene is named only where the DNA matches it firmly. The size field is filled for only some rows; it gives once, few, many or a size class.

v_gene	j_gene	d_gene	abundance	CDR3aa	CDR3nt
TRBV7-2	TRBJ2-3	NA	few	CASRLGADTQYF	TGTGCCAGCAGGTTGGGGGCAGATACGCAGTATTTT
TRBV20-1	TRBJ2-1	NA	many	CSAVRGGSYNEQFF	TGCAGTGCAGTGCGGGGAGGCTCCTACAATGAGCAGTTCTTC
TRBV20-1	TRBJ2-7	NA	NA	CSAKRRGEQYF	TGCAGTGCTAAGAGGCGGGGCGAGCAGTACTTC
TRBV30	TRBJ2-4	NA	few	CAWSEQGENIQYF	TGTGCCTGGAGTGAACAGGGAGAAAACATTCAGTACTTC
TRBV4-1	TRBJ2-1	TRBD2	many	CASSPSGRRYNEQFF	TGCGCCAGCAGCCCGAGCGGGAGACGCTACAATGAGCAGTTCTTC
TRBV5-1	TRBJ2-2	NA	many	CASSLTGGPTGELFF	TGCGCCAGCAGCTTGACTGGAGGGCCAACCGGGGAGCTGTTTTTT
TRBV6-5	TRBJ2-3	TRBD2	many	CASSLAGGPTDTQYF	TGTGCCAGCAGTCTAGCGGGAGGTCCCACAGATACGCAGTATTTT
TRBV12-5	TRBJ1-5	NA	many	CASGLWGNQPQHF	TGTGCTAGTGGTTTGTGGGGGAATCAGCCCCAGCATTTT
TRBV9	TRBJ2-1	NA	many	CASSPRDRSYNEQFF	TGTGCCAGCAGCCCCAGAGACAGAAGTTACAATGAGCAGTTCTTC
TRBV6-5	TRBJ2-1	TRBD2	many	CASSRSGNYNEQFF	TGTGCCAGCAGTCGCAGCGGGAATTACAATGAGCAGTTCTTC
TRBV28	TRBJ1-5	NA	many	CASSPRQYNQPQHF	TGTGCCAGCAGTCCCCGACAGTACAATCAGCCCCAGCATTTT
TRBV7-3	TRBJ2-1	NA	NA	CASSLSGGLPYNEQFF	TGTGCCAGCAGCTTATCAGGAGGGCTCCCATACAATGAGCAGTTCTTC
TRBV28	TRBJ2-1	NA	NA	CASSSRVKAYNEQFF	TGTGCCAGCAGTTCCAGGGTAAAGGCCTACAATGAGCAGTTCTTC
TRBV6-1	TRBJ1-2	NA	many	CASSRDYGSRGYTF	TGTGCCAGCAGTCGGGACTACGGGAGCCGTGGCTACACCTTC
TRBV7-2	TRBJ2-3	TRBD2	many	CASSAQTSARTDTQYF	TGTGCCAGCAGCGCACAGACTAGCGCACGCACAGATACGCAGTATTTT
TRBV10-2	TRBJ1-3	NA	many	CASSETFLQNTIYF	TGCGCCAGCAGTGAGACGTTCCTCCAGAACACCATATATTTT
TRBV2	TRBJ2-3	NA	many	CASSEDSFTDTQYF	TGTGCCAGCAGTGAGGACAGTTTCACAGATACGCAGTATTTT
TRBV10-3	TRBJ2-5	TRBD1	many	CAISEDREETQYF	TGTGCCATCAGTGAGGACAGGGAAGAGACCCAGTACTTC
TRBV6-1	TRBJ1-5	NA	many	CASKSVAGGDQPQHF	TGTGCCAGCAAGTCGGTGGCGGGAGGAGATCAGCCCCAGCATTTT
TRBV27	TRBJ2-7	NA	many	CATGAGSYEQYF	TGTGCCACGGGGGCGGGGTCCTACGAGCAGTACTTC
TRBV30	TRBJ1-1	NA	few	CAWTLSYNTEAFF	TGTGCCTGGACCTTGAGTTACAACACTGAAGCTTTCTTT
TRBV28	TRBJ2-7	NA	NA	CASSLKGYEQYF	TGTGCCAGCAGTTTAAAGGGCTACGAGCAGTACTTC
TRBV11-2	TRBJ1-2	NA	many	CASSLEARVYGYTF	TGTGCCAGCAGCTTAGAGGCCAGAGTATATGGCTACACCTTC
TRBV7-9	TRBJ1-4	NA	many	CASSRQVNEKLFF	TGTGCCAGCAGCCGACAGGTTAATGAAAAACTGTTTTTT
TRBV13	TRBJ2-5	NA	many	CASSNHGQSQETQYF	TGTGCCAGCAGCAACCACGGACAGAGCCAAGAGACCCAGTACTTC
TRBV4-2	TRBJ2-7	TRBD2	NA	CASSPRDYSYEQYF	TGTGCCAGCAGCCCCCGGGACTATTCCTACGAGCAGTACTTC
TRBV5-1	TRBJ2-7	NA	few	CASSGLGDEQYF	TGCGCCAGCAGCGGCCTGGGCGACGAGCAGTACTTC
TRBV6-6	TRBJ2-5	NA	NA	CASCRQGQETQYF	TGTGCCAGCTGTCGGCAGGGTCAAGAGACCCAGTACTTC
TRBV7-2	TRBJ2-1	NA	NA	CASSHQGGDEQFF	TGTGCCAGCAGCCATCAAGGCGGGGATGAGCAGTTCTTC
TRBV6-1	TRBJ1-4	NA	NA	CASISTAATNEKLFF	TGTGCCAGCATCAGCACCGCTGCAACTAATGAAAAACTGTTTTTT
TRBV7-9	TRBJ1-6	NA	few	CASSLAPGSPLHF	TGTGCCAGCAGCTTAGCGCCCGGTTCACCCCTCCACTTT
TRBV5-6	TRBJ1-1	NA	many	CASTLQGLNTEAFF	TGTGCCAGCACCCTACAGGGCCTGAACACTGAAGCTTTCTTT
TRBV7-6	TRBJ2-7	NA	many	CASSSGTMSSYEQYF	TGTGCCAGCAGCTCCGGGACAATGAGCTCCTACGAGCAGTACTTC
TRBV5-1	TRBJ1-1	NA	many	CASSLWGSTEAFF	TGCGCCAGCAGCTTGTGGGGTTCCACTGAAGCTTTCTTT
TRBV4-2	TRBJ2-1	NA	many	CASSQDTMDNEQFF	TGTGCCAGCAGCCAAGATACCATGGACAATGAGCAGTTCTTC
TRBV12-3/TRBV12-4	TRBJ2-5	NA	few	CASSPTPDFPYF	TGTGCCAGCAGTCCGACACCGGACTTTCCTTACTTC
TRBV15	TRBJ1-2	TRBD1	NA	CATSPIRDRLNYGYTF	TGTGCCACCAGCCCAATCCGGGACAGACTTAACTATGGCTACACCTTC
TRBV5-1	TRBJ2-3	NA	many	CASRLEYREDTQYF	TGCGCCAGCAGATTGGAGTATCGAGAAGATACGCAGTATTTT
TRBV5-6	TRBJ2-4	NA	many	CASSLEARKNVIQYF	TGTGCCAGCAGCTTGGAGGCGAGGAAAAATGTCATTCAGTACTTC
TRBV5-1	TRBJ2-6	NA	many	CASGPTQGAGANVLTF	TGCGCCAGTGGTCCGACGCAGGGAGCTGGGGCCAACGTCCTGACTTTC
TRBV14	TRBJ2-7	NA	many	CASSQGAGSPYEQYF	TGTGCCAGCAGCCAAGGTGCGGGGTCCCCCTACGAGCAGTACTTC
TRBV10-3	TRBJ2-5	NA	many	CAIKARTKETQYF	TGTGCCATCAAGGCCCGGACTAAAGAGACCCAGTACTTC
TRBV7-9	TRBJ2-1	NA	few	CASSFTTIYNEQFF	TGTGCCAGCAGCTTTACCACGATCTACAATGAGCAGTTCTTC
TRBV25-1	TRBJ2-3	NA	many	CASSPSGGTTDTQYF	TGTGCCAGCAGCCCCAGTGGGGGGACCACAGATACGCAGTATTTT
TRBV28	TRBJ2-1	NA	many	CASSPVAVNEQFF	TGTGCCAGCAGTCCCGTAGCAGTCAATGAGCAGTTCTTC
TRBV6-1	TRBJ1-5	NA	NA	CASSGRVDQPQHF	TGTGCCAGCAGTGGTCGAGTGGATCAGCCCCAGCATTTT
TRBV12-3/TRBV12-4	TRBJ2-3	TRBD2	few	CASSPLTSGGSDTQYF	TGTGCCAGCAGCCCCCTTACTAGCGGAGGGTCAGATACGCAGTATTTT